What follows are 5 T cell receptor beta chains derived from one specimen sequenced in a study of hypomethylating agent response in myelodysplastic syndrome. Repertoires were generated with immunoSEQ multiplex PCR, while TCRdb's copy carries only in-frame clones and drops some. The table lists about 6,200 clones, about four fifths of them singletons, with approximately 26% in the top ten. This material consisted of bone marrow, taken before or after starting hypomethylating agent treatment for myelodysplastic syndrome (not recorded which). The origin of the receptors is a human donor with myelodysplastic syndrome.

This clone turned up a few times. The V gene is TRBV5-8, the J gene TRBJ2-7, with 10 bases lining up with TRBD1. The CDR3 length is 17 residues. The V gene's germline CDR1 is SGHTS and CDR2 YDEGEE. The V and J ends lost 4 bases and 2 bases, in that order; junction bases with no gene match: 12. The CDR3 DNA follows: TGTGCCAGCAGCCCCTTGACAGGGGGCATCTTTACCTACGAGCAGTACTTC. This translates into CASSPLTGGIFTYEQYF.

The table lists this clone with a few counts. CDR3 sequence reads: CSARRGGEDFF. For the CDR3, the DNA is TGCAGTGCGAGGCGGGGAGGGGAGGATTTCTTT. The chain has TRBV20-1 and TRBJ1-1, with D perhaps matching TRBD1 (5 bases). The CDR3 length is 11 residues. CDR1 and CDR2 (germline): DFQATT, SNEGSKA (reference sequence). V lost 6 bases and J lost 13, with 18 bases in between.

This clone was detected a few times. The chain joins TRBV7-8 to TRBJ1-6, with unresolved D. Germline V gene sequence: CDR1 SGHVS, CDR2 FQNEAQ. Trimming stripped 2 bases from V and 9 bases from J, with 8 bases between. This CDR3 contains 13 residues. CDR3 residues: CASSLPQSSPLHF. The CDR3 bases are TGTGCCAGCAGCTTACCCCAAAGTTCACCCCTCCACTTT.

This chain connects TRBV5-1 to TRBJ1-1; the D gene is possibly TRBD1 (6 bases). The length of the CDR3 is 13 residues. Trimming cost V 2 bases and J 8 bases, with 13 bases left between them. CDR1 SGHRS and CDR2 YFSETQ come from the germline V gene. CDR3 sequence reads: CASSLKGGLEAFF. The CDR3 nucleotides read TGCGCCAGCAGCTTAAAAGGGGGGCTGGAAGCTTTCTTT.

V gene TRBV5-1 combines with J gene TRBJ2-3; 8 nucleotides match TRBD2. The CDR3 has 15 residues. Germline trimming cut 4 bases from V and 4 bases from J; bases unmatched to any gene: 8. Per germline, CDR1 SGHRS and CDR2 YFSETQ. CDR3 nucleotides: TGCGCCAGCAGCGAGACTAGCGTTCTTGCAGATACGCAGTATTTT. Protein product: CASSETSVLADTQYF.